This T cell receptor (beta chain) derives from a study of T cell changes during pregnancy in multiple sclerosis. TCRdb's copy holds only in-frame clones and misses some; the assay was immunoSEQ multiplex PCR. The data show 65,000 to 75,000 clones, with 91% seen just once and around 1.4% held by the top ten. The V end was cut by 1 base, the J end by 0 bases, with 7 bases between. The CDR3 runs 15 residues. Germline-derived CDR1 and CDR2 are KGHSH and LQKENI. This receptor was taken from a female donor with multiple sclerosis, enrolled in a pregnancy study. Specimen: peripheral blood, collected in the second trimester of pregnancy. The V gene is TRBV18, the J gene TRBJ1-3, with D hard to call. The CDR3 sequence is CASSPRWSSGNTIYF. CDR3 sequence (DNA): TGTGCCAGCTCACCACGGTGGAGCTCTGGAAACACCATATATTTT.